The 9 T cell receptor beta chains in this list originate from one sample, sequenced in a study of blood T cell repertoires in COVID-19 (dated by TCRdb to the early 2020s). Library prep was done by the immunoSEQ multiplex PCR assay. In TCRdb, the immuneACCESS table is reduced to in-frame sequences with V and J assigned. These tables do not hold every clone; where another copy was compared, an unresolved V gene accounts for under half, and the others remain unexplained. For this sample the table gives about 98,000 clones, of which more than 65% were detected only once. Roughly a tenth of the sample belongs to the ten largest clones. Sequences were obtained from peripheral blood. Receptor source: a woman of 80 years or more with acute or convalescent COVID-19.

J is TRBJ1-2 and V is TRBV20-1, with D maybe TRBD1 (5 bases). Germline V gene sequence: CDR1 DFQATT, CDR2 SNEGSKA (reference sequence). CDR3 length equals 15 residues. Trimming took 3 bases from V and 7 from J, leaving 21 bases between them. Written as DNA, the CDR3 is TGCAGTGCTAGTTGGGGCTCTGTGGGTCGGAGTGGCTACACCTTC. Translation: CSASWGSVGRSGYTF.

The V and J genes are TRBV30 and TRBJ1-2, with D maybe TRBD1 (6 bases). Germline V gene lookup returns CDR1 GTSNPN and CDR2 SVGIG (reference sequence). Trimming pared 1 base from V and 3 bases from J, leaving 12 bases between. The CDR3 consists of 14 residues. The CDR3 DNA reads TGTGCCTGGAGTGCCCTGGACAGATACTATGGCTACACCTTC. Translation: CAWSALDRYYGYTF.

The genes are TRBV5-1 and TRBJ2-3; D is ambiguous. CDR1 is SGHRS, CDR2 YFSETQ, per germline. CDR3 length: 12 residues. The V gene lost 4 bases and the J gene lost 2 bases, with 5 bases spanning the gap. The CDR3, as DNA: TGCGCCAGCAGCCAGAACACAGATACGCAGTATTTT. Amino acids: CASSQNTDTQYF.

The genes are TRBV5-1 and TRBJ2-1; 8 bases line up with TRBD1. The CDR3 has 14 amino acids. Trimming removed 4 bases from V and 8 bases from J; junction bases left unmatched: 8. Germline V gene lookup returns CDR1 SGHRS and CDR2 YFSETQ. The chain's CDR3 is CASSPGTGWYEQFF. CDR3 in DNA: TGCGCCAGCAGCCCCGGGACAGGATGGTATGAGCAGTTCTTC. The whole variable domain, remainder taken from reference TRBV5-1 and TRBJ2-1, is KAGVTQTPRYLIKTRGQQVTLSCSPISGHRSVSWYQQTPGQGLQFLFEYFSETQRNKGNFPGRFSGRQFSNSRSEMNVSTLELGDSALYLCASSPGTGWYEQFFGPGTRLTVL.

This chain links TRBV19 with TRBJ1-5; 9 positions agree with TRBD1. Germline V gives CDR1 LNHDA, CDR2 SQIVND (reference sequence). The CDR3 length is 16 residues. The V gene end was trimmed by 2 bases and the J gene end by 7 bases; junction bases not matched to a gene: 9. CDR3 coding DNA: TGTGCCAGTAGTATAAGATCCGGGACAGGGTCCCAGCCCCAGCATTTT. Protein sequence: CASSIRSGTGSQPQHF.

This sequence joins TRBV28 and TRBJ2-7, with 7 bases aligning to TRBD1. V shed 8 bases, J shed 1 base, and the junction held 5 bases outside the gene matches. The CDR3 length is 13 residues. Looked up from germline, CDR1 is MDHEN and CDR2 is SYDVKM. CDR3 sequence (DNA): TGTGCCAGCTCATCGACAGGGTCCTACGAGCAGTACGTC. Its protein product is CASSSTGSYEQYV.

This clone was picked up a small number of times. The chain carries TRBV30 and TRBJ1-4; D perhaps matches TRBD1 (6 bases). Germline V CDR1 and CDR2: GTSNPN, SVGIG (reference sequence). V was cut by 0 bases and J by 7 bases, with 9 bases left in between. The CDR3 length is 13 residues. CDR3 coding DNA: TGTGCCTGGAGTGTACAGGGTGGTGAAAAACTGTTTTTT. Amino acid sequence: CAWSVQGGEKLFF.

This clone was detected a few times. CDR3 bases: TGCAGCGTTGAGGGGGGTCCTGGAAACACCATATATTTT. It codes for CSVEGGPGNTIYF. This sequence joins TRBV29-1 and TRBJ1-3, with D maybe TRBD1 (5 bases). Germline values: CDR1 SQVTM, CDR2 ANQGSEA. V was clipped by 3 bases and J by 2 bases, with 8 bases between them. CDR3 length: 13 amino acids.

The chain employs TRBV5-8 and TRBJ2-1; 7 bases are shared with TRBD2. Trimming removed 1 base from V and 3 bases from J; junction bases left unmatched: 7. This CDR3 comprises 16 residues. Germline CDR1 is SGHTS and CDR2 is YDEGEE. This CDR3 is CASSLQGLRFYNEQFF. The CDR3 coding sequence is TGTGCCAGCAGCTTGCAGGGACTAAGGTTCTACAATGAGCAGTTCTTC.